This TCR beta chain is drawn from a study of blood T cell repertoires in COVID-19. At the level of the study: The samples span acute and convalescent COVID-19 from the United States, Italy and Spain. In each case, the material was cDNA or gDNA derived from T cells, B-cell-depleted T cells, or PBMCs.

CDR3 length equals 14 residues. CDR1 is MNHEY and CDR2 is SVGAGI in the germline V gene. The V end was cut by 6 bases, the J end by 7 bases, with 16 bases between. The repertoire was sequenced with immunoSEQ multiplex PCR; TCRdb's copy has only in-frame clones and lacks some. The sample carries over 80,000 clones, about four fifths recorded once. V is TRBV6-5 and J is TRBJ2-1, with D maybe TRBD2 (6 bases). Sequenced input: peripheral blood. The receptor comes from a woman aged 60 to 75 with acute or convalescent COVID-19. The DNA for the CDR3 is TGTGCCAGCAGCGCTCCGGGGGATCGGAATGAGCAGTTCTTC. Translation gives CASSAPGDRNEQFF.